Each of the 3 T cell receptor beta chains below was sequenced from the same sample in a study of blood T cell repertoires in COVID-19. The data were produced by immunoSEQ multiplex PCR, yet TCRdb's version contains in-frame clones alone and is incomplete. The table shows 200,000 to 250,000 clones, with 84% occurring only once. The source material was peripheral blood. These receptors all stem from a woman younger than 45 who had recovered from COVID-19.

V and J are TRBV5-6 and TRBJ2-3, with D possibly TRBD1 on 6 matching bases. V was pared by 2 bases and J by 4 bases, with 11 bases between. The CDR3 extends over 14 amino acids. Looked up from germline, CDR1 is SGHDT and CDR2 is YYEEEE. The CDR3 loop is CASSFQGSADTQYF. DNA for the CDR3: TGTGCCAGCAGCTTTCAGGGGAGCGCAGATACGCAGTATTTT.

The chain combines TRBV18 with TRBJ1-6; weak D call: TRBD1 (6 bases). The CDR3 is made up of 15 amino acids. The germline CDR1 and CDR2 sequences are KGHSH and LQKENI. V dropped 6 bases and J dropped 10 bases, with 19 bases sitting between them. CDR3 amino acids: CASSPTGGGDSPLHF. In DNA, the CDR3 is TGTGCCAGCTCCCCCACCGGGGGGGGCGACTCACCCCTCCACTTT.

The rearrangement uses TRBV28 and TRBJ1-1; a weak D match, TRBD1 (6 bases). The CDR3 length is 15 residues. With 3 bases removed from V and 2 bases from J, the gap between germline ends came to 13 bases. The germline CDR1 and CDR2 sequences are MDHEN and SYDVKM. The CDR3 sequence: CASSFQWTENTEAFF. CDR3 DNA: TGTGCCAGCAGTTTCCAATGGACAGAAAACACTGAAGCTTTCTTT.